A selection of T cell receptor beta chains follows, all from one sample in a study of T-cell reconstitution after alpha-beta-depleted transplantation in children. TCRdb reprocessed the PCR reads via MiXCR and lists one record per CDR3 protein. Found here are hundreds of thousands of distinct CDR3 sequences, 13% of them singletons; the top ten hold approximately 2%. The specimen was PBMCs, mostly from graft donor cells, collected 360 days after TCRalphabeta/CD19-depleted stem cell transplant. These receptor sequences come from a male patient younger than 18 who had a stem cell transplant for acute myeloid leukemia, so the T cells may come from the graft donor. The CDR3 runs from the conserved cysteine through the conserved F or W. D genes are given only for firm matches. The size entry is marked missing in some rows and otherwise reads once, few, many or a size class.

>many|TRBD2|TRBJ2-5|TRBV5-1
CASSLGLAVETQYF
TGCGCCAGCAGCCTTGGCCTAGCGGTTGAGACCCAGTACTTC
>-|TRBD2|TRBJ2-2|TRBV7-8
CASSRPGRTSGTGELFF
TGTGCCAGCAGCCGTCCCGGAAGGACTAGCGGCACCGGGGAGCTGTTTTTT
>-|TRBD2|TRBJ2-2|TRBV7-2
CASSPYSGVTGELFF
TGTGCCAGCAGCCCCTATAGCGGGGTCACCGGGGAGCTGTTTTTT
>-|TRBD1|TRBJ2-2|TRBV6-5
CASSSPGQGGSGELFF
TGTGCCAGCAGTTCACCAGGACAGGGGGGTTCCGGGGAGCTGTTTTTT
>many|-|TRBJ2-5|TRBV7-3
CASSLEVWETQYF
TGTGCCAGCAGCTTAGAGGTTTGGGAGACCCAGTACTTC
>many|-|TRBJ2-2|TRBV27
CASRNFGGNTGELFF
TGTGCCAGCAGGAATTTCGGGGGTAACACCGGGGAGCTGTTTTTT
>-|TRBD1|TRBJ1-2|TRBV6-6
CASSYSTGFYGYTF
TGTGCCAGCAGTTACTCGACAGGGTTCTATGGCTACACCTTC
>-|-|TRBJ1-4|TRBV5-1
CASSLGTVTTNEKLFF
TGCGCCAGCAGCTTGGGGACAGTTACAACTAATGAAAAACTGTTTTTT
>few|-|TRBJ1-2|TRBV29-1
CSVFRVTYGYTF
TGCAGCGTTTTCAGGGTGACCTATGGCTACACCTTC
>-|-|TRBJ2-7|TRBV20-1
CSARAGQIYEQYF
TGCAGTGCTAGAGCCGGACAGATATACGAGCAGTACTTC
>few|-|TRBJ2-4|TRBV28
CASSLDRLAKNIQYF
TGTGCCAGCAGTTTGGACAGACTAGCCAAAAACATTCAGTACTTC
>few|-|TRBJ1-1|TRBV12-3/TRBV12-4
CASLKSVWGEAFF
TGTGCCAGCCTTAAATCCGTTTGGGGTGAAGCTTTCTTT
>many|-|TRBJ2-7|TRBV4-3
CASSQGETNYEQYF
TGCGCCAGCAGCCAAGGGGAGACTAACTACGAGCAGTACTTC
>-|-|TRBJ2-7|TRBV25-1
CASSDGLAYEQYF
TGTGCCAGCAGTGATGGATTAGCCTACGAGCAGTACTTC
>few|TRBD2|TRBJ2-1|TRBV6-1
CASSDGVLGLAGVHEQFF
TGTGCCAGCAGTGACGGGGTGTTAGGACTAGCGGGAGTCCATGAGCAGTTCTTC
>-|TRBD1|TRBJ2-7|TRBV7-8
CASSFSGQGAYEQYF
TGTGCCAGCAGCTTTTCGGGACAGGGTGCCTACGAGCAGTACTTC